This TCR beta chain appears in the sequencing data of a study of post-analysis software for immune sequencing data. Overall study: There were relapsing-remitting, secondary progressive and progressive-relapsing multiple sclerosis among the disease courses included. General study points: The normalized Chao1 diversity of multiple sclerosis patients was significantly lower than that of controls. Strong same-batch co-clustering of samples appeared with F measure clustering. Comparison of patients with controls showed about 5 TRBV segments more frequent in patients, TRBV5-6, TRBV5-1 and TRBV20-1 among them.

This clonotype was seen more than once but under ten times. What it recognizes is unknown. Unique molecular identifiers were carried by the TCR beta cDNA libraries. Researchers reported approximately 480,000 cDNA molecules coming from around 1 to 10 million T cells. TCRdb reprocessed the PCR reads with MiXCR, giving one entry per CDR3 protein. The table lists 500,000 to 600,000 distinct CDR3 sequences, around 44% of them singletons. The germline V and J ends were trimmed by 3 bases and 0 bases, with 12 bases remaining between them. The CDR3 spans 16 residues. Germline CDR1 SGHDN, CDR2 FVKESK. The sequence derives from a girl between 10 and 17 years old with multiple sclerosis. The chain carries TRBV14 and TRBJ2-1; possibly TRBD1 or TRBD2 for D (6 bases each). The sequencing input was blood. In DNA, the CDR3 is TGTGCCAGCAGCCACGCGGGGACACCCTCCTACAATGAGCAGTTCTTC. This encodes CASSHAGTPSYNEQFF.